The 13 T cell receptor beta chains given below trace back to one sample, sequenced in a study of blood T cell repertoires in COVID-19 (dated by TCRdb to between 2020 and 2021). Library preparation employed the immunoSEQ multiplex PCR assay. Here the immuneACCESS table is served through TCRdb, limited to in-frame sequences with V and J called. Missing clones are a known gap in these copies; in checked studies unresolved V genes cover under half, and the rest lacks a known reason. The sample table records around 89,000 clones; roughly nine tenths of these occur just once. Approximately 8.9% of the sample belongs to the ten largest clones. Input material: peripheral blood. The receptors were gathered from a man aged 50 to 60 with acute or convalescent COVID-19.

J is TRBJ2-5 and V is TRBV27, with 16 bases aligning to TRBD2. This CDR3 region has 17 residues. After removal of 8 bases from V and 7 bases from J, the junction contained 13 bases not matched to a gene. Per germline, CDR1 MNHEY and CDR2 SMNVEV (reference sequence). The CDR3, as DNA: TGTGCCAGCTGTGTAATTGGGACTAGCGGGGGGGCCTGGACCCAGTACTTC. This codes for CASCVIGTSGGAWTQYF.

The J gene is TRBJ1-2, the V gene TRBV6-5; 9 bases are a match to TRBD1. Losses at the gene ends were 6 bases for V and 2 bases for J; bases not matched to a gene: 7. In germline, CDR1 is MNHEY, CDR2 SVGAGI. This CDR3 has 15 residues. CDR3 nucleotide sequence: TGTGCCAGCAGCTACAGGGGGCGCGGGAACTATGGCTACACCTTC. It yields the protein CASSYRGRGNYGYTF.

This clone was found a few times. This chain joins TRBV7-9 and TRBJ2-7, with D tentatively TRBD1 (5 bases). Trimming shortened V by 1 base and J by 7 bases, and 11 bases separated the two germline ends. CDR1 and CDR2 from the germline V gene are SEHNR and FQNEAQ (reference sequence). The CDR3 is 13 amino acids. The CDR3 region is CASSLGSRVEQYV. CDR3 DNA sequence: TGTGCCAGCAGCTTAGGTTCCAGGGTTGAGCAGTACGTC.

This rearrangement joins TRBV10-3 to TRBJ2-3; 9 positions match TRBD2. Germline-derived CDR1 and CDR2 are ENHRY and SYGVKD. The CDR3 length is 15 residues. V lost 2 bases to trimming and J lost 0 bases; unmatched junction nucleotides: 0. Here the CDR3 DNA reads TGTGCCATCAGTGAGCTAGCGGGGAGCACAGATACGCAGTATTTT. This codes for CAISELAGSTDTQYF.

In nucleotides, the CDR3 is TGTGCCAGCAGCGTAGATGTAGCCTCCTACAATGAGCAGTTCTTC. It yields the protein CASSVDVASYNEQFF. The chain uses TRBV9 and TRBJ2-1, with no clear D. V lost 0 bases and J 0 bases, leaving 7 bases between the germline ends. Per the germline V gene, CDR1 is SGDLS and CDR2 is YYNGEE. There are 15 residues in the CDR3.

The V call is TRBV24-1, the J call TRBJ1-2; TRBD1 matches 7 bases. V shed 4 bases, J shed 6 bases, and the junction held 10 bases outside the gene matches. This CDR3 comprises 15 residues. Germline-derived CDR1 and CDR2 are KGHDR and SFDVKD. The CDR3 DNA sequence: TGTGCCACCAGTGAACCTCTGACAGGGCTCGATGGCTACACCTTC. Translating it yields CATSEPLTGLDGYTF.

CDR3 DNA sequence: TGTGCCAGCAGCGTAGCGGGGGGTTTAACAGATACGCAGTATTTT. Residues: CASSVAGGLTDTQYF. This chain links TRBV7-3 with TRBJ2-3; 10 bases align to TRBD2. CDR1 and CDR2 from the germline V gene are SGHTA and FQGTGA. The CDR3 consists of 15 residues. After removal of 5 bases from V and 3 bases from J, the junction contained 5 bases not matched to a gene.

The chain links TRBV6-5 to TRBJ2-1; no clear D gene. The CDR3 totals 13 residues. CDR1 MNHEY and CDR2 SVGAGI come from the germline V gene. The V and J ends lost 6 bases and 0 bases respectively, with 6 bases between them. This CDR3 reads CASRADSYNEQFF. The CDR3 DNA reads TGTGCCAGCAGGGCCGACTCCTACAATGAGCAGTTCTTC.

This rearrangement joins TRBV11-3 to TRBJ1-5; 10 bases align to TRBD1. V shed 4 bases and J 7 bases; nucleotides not matched to a gene: 22. The germline V gene encodes CDR1 SGHNT and CDR2 YENEEA. The CDR3 has 20 amino acids. CDR3 region: CASSSLKRAPGQGFGQPQHF. The CDR3 region has the DNA TGTGCCAGCAGCTCACTAAAGAGGGCACCGGGACAGGGGTTCGGGCAGCCCCAGCATTTT. The full variable domain, with the rest looked up from reference TRBV11-3 and TRBJ1-5, is EAGVVQSPRYKIIEKKQPVAFWCNPISGHNTLYWYLQNLGQGPELLIRYENEEAVDDSQLPKDRFSAERLKGVDSTLKIQPAELGDSAVYLCASSSLKRAPGQGFGQPQHFGDGTRLSIL.

The V and J genes are TRBV7-9 and TRBJ1-4, with D unclear. The CDR3 has 15 residues. The germline gives CDR1 SEHNR, CDR2 FQNEAQ (reference sequence). V lost 5 bases, J lost 7 bases, and 17 bases lay in between. CDR3 coding DNA: TGTGCCAGCAGCCTCCGACCGACTTCCCTTGAAAAACTGTTTTTT. It codes for CASSLRPTSLEKLFF.

The chain combines TRBV3-1 (or the pseudogene TRBV3-2) with TRBJ2-5, with D perhaps matching TRBD2 (6 bases). Germline values: CDR1 LGHDT, CDR2 YNNKEL (reference sequence). The CDR3 has 14 residues. V was cut by 0 bases and J by 4 bases, with 9 bases left in between. The CDR3 DNA sequence: TGTGCCAGCAGCCAAGACGACGGGGGAGAGACCCAGTACTTC. Translation gives CASSQDDGGETQYF.

For this clone: Other DNA sequences in this specimen translate into the identical CDR3. The chain recombines TRBV7-2 with TRBJ1-2; D possibly corresponds to TRBD1 (6 bases). CDR1 and CDR2 (germline): SGHTA, FQGNSA. V shed 0 bases and J shed 4 bases, with 9 bases lying between them. This CDR3 spans 14 amino acids. The CDR3 loop reads CASSLAQGSYGYTF. Here the CDR3 DNA reads TGTGCCAGCAGCTTAGCGCAGGGGTCCTATGGCTACACCTTC.

This chain's CDR3 is CASSRWTSGAKGSGELFF. Written as DNA, the CDR3 is TGCGCCAGCAGCAGATGGACTAGCGGGGCGAAAGGGAGCGGGGAGCTGTTTTTT. The V and J genes are TRBV5-1 and TRBJ2-2, with 12 bases aligning to TRBD2. The V segment lost 4 bases and the J segment 7 bases; nucleotides outside the gene matches: 14. Germline values: CDR1 SGHRS, CDR2 YFSETQ. This CDR3 comprises 18 residues.